This T cell receptor (beta chain) comes out of a study of PD-L1 blockade in urothelial cancer. Study in general: Administration of atezolizumab to patients began in about 2014, at 1,200 mg intravenously every 3 weeks. In the patient group, most of the roughly 30 were males with bladder-origin urothelial cancer. A median of approximately 150,000 T cells was found in the blood samples.

Time point noted: pretreatment peripheral blood. Trimming pared 5 bases from V and 4 bases from J, leaving 14 bases between. Germline V CDR1 and CDR2: SEHNR, FQNEAQ (reference sequence). The CDR3 has 15 residues. TCRdb keeps only in-frame clones here, not all; method: immunoSEQ multiplex PCR. Among 85,000 to 95,000 clones listed, nearly 90% were seen once. This clonotype originated in a man in his fifties or sixties with urothelial cancer. The rearrangement joins TRBV7-9 to TRBJ2-2; maybe TRBD1 (7 bases). The input for sequencing was PBMCs, taken around atezolizumab (anti-PD-L1) treatment. CDR3 sequence reads: CASSPAQGGTGELFF. CDR3 in DNA: TGTGCCAGCAGCCCCGCCCAGGGGGGCACCGGGGAGCTGTTTTTT. The entire variable domain, with the rest obtained from reference TRBV7-9 and TRBJ2-2, is as follows: DTGVSQNPRHKITKRGQNVTFRCDPISEHNRLYWYRQTLGQGPEFLTYFQNEAQLEKSRLLSDRFSAERPKGSFSTLEIQRTEQGDSAMYLCASSPAQGGTGELFFGEGSRLTVL.